Below, one T cell receptor (beta chain) is given with its context. Its antigen is as yet unknown. These data come from a study of graft-versus-host responses after intestinal transplantation. General study results and limits: Ileal or blood samples showed some GvH clones first, and such clones were also found in recipient marrow.

This CDR3 region has 15 residues. The germline V gene has CDR1 SGHTA and CDR2 FQGTGA. The ends were cut back, 5 bases at V and 0 bases at J, with 8 bases in the middle. Produced via immunoSEQ multiplex PCR; TCRdb's table is partial and in-frame only. The sample lists roughly 110,000 clones, roughly 90% occurring once. The TCR comes from a human donor who was the organ donor for an intestinal transplant. The genes are TRBV7-3 and TRBJ2-6, with D possibly being TRBD1 (5 bases). The source was unstimulated CD4+ T cells sorted from spleen or lymph node cells, collected before transplant. Here the CDR3 DNA reads TGTGCCAGCAGCCGACAGCACTCTGGGGCCAACGTCCTGACTTTC. Translating gives CASSRQHSGANVLTF.